Reported below is one T cell receptor beta chain. Random hexamers were used to reverse transcribe an amount of about 0.45 to 1 ug RNA. immunoSEQ multiplex PCR amplified TCR beta CDR3 across 54 Vbeta, 13 Jbeta. From the immunoSEQ multiplex PCR reads, TCRdb called clonotypes with MiXCR, one entry per CDR3 protein. The sample shows under 110,000 distinct CDR3 sequences, approximately 94% of them seen only once. These data are taken from a study of CD8 T cells in Susac syndrome. Study at large: There were roughly six sequenced Susac syndrome patients with active disease and 8 or 9 in remission.

The diagnostic criteria were recently defined, and patients with Susac syndrome met them for definite or probable disease. Negative isolation yielded CD8+ and CD4+ T cells; FACS enriched TEMRA cells. CDR3 length: 14 residues. J gave up 6 bases and V 3 bases, and 5 bases lay outside the gene matches. Germline loops: CDR1 LGHNA, CDR2 YSLEER. This chain uses TRBV4-3 with TRBJ2-3; 8 positions agree with TRBD1. The sequencing sample was made of CD8+ T cells from PBMCs. This clonotype was obtained from a human donor with Susac syndrome. Here the CDR3 DNA reads TGCGCCAGCAGCCAGTCCGACAGGGGCGATACGCAGTATTTT. As protein: CASSQSDRGDTQYF.